The rows below give T cell receptor beta chains drawn from one sample of a study of beta chain features in type 1 diabetes. Sequenced by immunoSEQ multiplex PCR; TCRdb stores in-frame clones only, minus some. The table records 150,000 or so clones, roughly 65% of them present only once. The sample consisted of naive CD4+ T cells from blood. The receptors derive from a man between 25 and 39 years old with type 1 diabetes. CDR3s include the opening cysteine and the closing phenylalanine or tryptophan. D genes are given only for firm matches. Size values are once, few and many counts, or a class for expanded clones, and some rows have none.

>TRBJ2-5|.|TRBV9|.
CASSVEARGETQYF
TGTGCCAGCAGCGTAGAAGCCCGGGGGGAGACCCAGTACTTC
>TRBJ2-3|.|TRBV4-3|.
CASSQESRRTDTQYF
TGCGCCAGCAGCCAAGAGTCCAGGAGGACAGATACGCAGTATTTT
>TRBJ2-2|once|TRBV7-2|TRBD2
CASSTPGLAGTGELFF
TGTGCCAGCAGCACGCCGGGACTAGCGGGTACCGGGGAGCTGTTTTTT
>TRBJ1-2|.|TRBV15|TRBD1
CATSSAGTDYGYTF
TGTGCCACCAGCAGTGCCGGGACAGACTATGGCTACACCTTC
>TRBJ2-7|few|TRBV29-1|.
CSARPSSYEQYF
TGCAGCGCACGGCCGAGCTCCTACGAGCAGTACTTC
>TRBJ1-6|.|TRBV6-5|.
CASSSRTGINSPLHF
TGTGCCAGCAGTTCCCGAACAGGGATTAATTCACCCCTCCACTTT
>TRBJ1-1|.|TRBV29-1|.
CSVERETEAFF
TGCAGCGTAGAAAGGGAGACTGAAGCTTTCTTT
>TRBJ2-3|.|TRBV4-3|.
CASSQGVEDTQYF
TGCGCCAGCAGTCAAGGCGTGGAGGATACGCAGTATTTT
>TRBJ2-5|.|TRBV7-9|.
CASSLRGKVELQETQYF
TGTGCCAGCAGCTTAAGAGGGAAGGTAGAACTTCAAGAGACCCAGTACTTC
>TRBJ2-7|.|TRBV29-1|TRBD1
CSVETGADEQYF
TGCAGCGTTGAAACAGGGGCGGACGAGCAGTACTTC